This T cell receptor (beta chain) was identified in a study of T cell responses to AZD1222 COVID-19 vaccine. The data were produced by immunoSEQ multiplex PCR, yet TCRdb's version contains in-frame clones alone and is incomplete. The sample includes 95,000 to 150,000 clones, under 95% seen only once; the top ten take 5%. A note on this clone: As yet, its antigen is unknown.

Study-level points and caveats: Sampling captured repertoires only after the peak T cell response. At baseline, just a handful of AZD1222 recipients tested seropositive.

The CDR3 contains 14 residues. Trimming shortened V by 3 bases and J by 0 bases, and 6 bases separated the two germline ends. Germline values: CDR1 MNHEY, CDR2 SVGEGT. The sequences come from peripheral blood, collected 28 days after the second AZD1222 dose. This sequence joins TRBV6-2 or TRBV6-3 and TRBJ1-5, with no clear D. This TCR derives from an adult who received the AZD1222 COVID-19 vaccine. The CDR3 is CASSYGDSNQPQHF. The CDR3 coding sequence is TGTGCCAGCAGTTATGGTGATAGCAATCAGCCCCAGCATTTT.